The entry below describes one TCR beta chain. Trimming at V came to 3 bases and at J to 3 bases, leaving 5 bases not matched to a gene. The CDR3 covers 15 residues. Germline CDR1 and CDR2: LGHNA and YSLEER. The sample belongs to a study of cytomegalovirus exposure and HLA in healthy donors. Primers: 60 Vbeta forward and 13 Jbeta reverse. Sequencing used immunoSEQ multiplex PCR; TCRdb keeps in-frame clones, though not all of them. The sample consists of about 76,000 clones, 70% to 85% of them appearing once. The rearrangement links TRBV4-3 to TRBJ2-5, with 9 bases fitting TRBD1. The sequenced material came from PBMCs. This clonotype originated in a young man in good health and CMV-seronegative. CDR3 sequence (DNA): TGCGCCAGCAGCCACAGGACAGGGGACAAAGAGACCCAGTACTTC. Translating gives CASSHRTGDKETQYF.